The present T cell receptor beta chain was sequenced within a study of T-cell memory formation after mild COVID-19 (dated by TCRdb to the early 2020s). About the study as a whole: TCR sequence clusters from the two donors were found to be largely donor specific. T-cell clones expanding and contracting after mild COVID-19 in two donors were tracked by longitudinal TCRalpha and TCRbeta repertoire sequencing. Two young, previously healthy adult volunteers, one female and one male, were included in the cohort. General conclusions and limits of the study: Contracting CD4+ clones appeared mostly in the CM and EM memory subsets, whereas CD8+ clones were enriched in EMRA. SARS-CoV-2 specificity of the second-wave clones peaking on day 37 was not confirmed. Some responding clones were detected in pre-infection memory, which suggested that pre-existing cross-reactive memory T cells had joined the SARS-CoV-2 response. Balanced CD4/CD8 phenotypes were observed for clones contracting from day 15 to 85, whereas a bias towards CD4+ was observed for a second wave of clones expanding from day 15 to 37. Only a couple of mild cases were covered by the study, and larger cohorts that include severe cases with pre-infection samples were considered necessary.

A remark on this clonotype: The antigen it binds to is not known. Per-base qualities were not stored, and no clone one base away is much larger.

The sample was run on an Illumina NovaSeq 6000. TCRalpha and TCRbeta cDNA libraries were built by 5'RACE with constant-segment primers, adding sample barcodes and unique molecular identifiers. RNA was extracted from every sample with Trizol reagent. Amplification of the libraries took two PCR steps, and the second step added a second sample barcode plus Illumina TruSeq adapters. Sequencing of the libraries was done on an Illumina NovaSeq, producing 2 x 150 bp paired-end reads. The paper's processing steps were these. With migec v1.2.7, reads were demultiplexed and then collapsed into UMI-guided consensus sequences. Using mixcr v2.1.11, UMI consensuses were aligned to TRA and TRB V and J templates and then assembled into clonotypes. A clonotype was counted as expanded or contracted only when both edgeR and NoisET called the clonotype significant, with the noise models trained on biological replicates. edgeR calls used a false discovery rate-adjusted p below 0.01 and a log2 fold-change threshold of 1. As an exploratory analysis of dynamics, PCA with hierarchical clustering was applied to max-normalized trajectories of the 1000 most abundant clonotypes. Each responding clone was given a CD4 or CD8 phenotype based on the CD4+ and CD8+ repertoires, which had been sequenced separately. The public sequencing data were trimmed at Q25 with fastp and processed into clonotypes with MiXCR by TCRdb, which kept only in-frame beta chains. When rows share a CDR3 protein, they turn into one entry using the most common DNA and genes. The V and J calls were not made by the authors but by TCRdb's processing. The sample table holds under 350,000 distinct CDR3 sequences, of which about 17% were seen once. The biggest ten clones account for around 23% of the sample.

The germline V gene yields SGHVS for CDR1 and FQNEAQ for CDR2. From V the trimming removes 5 bases and from J it removes 7 bases, while the gene matches leave 6 bases of the junction unaccounted for. Taken from cysteine to phenylalanine, the CDR3 has 15 residues. The only DNA kept is the CDR3, 45 bases in frame from the first base. Ficoll-Paque density gradient centrifugation was used to isolate PBMCs. What was sequenced was PBMCs or a T cell subset sorted from them (not recorded which). The chain links TRBV7-8 with TRBJ2-1, and 12 junction bases match TRBD2. The TCR originated in a man younger than 30 who had mild COVID-19 (a few samples of this study predate the infection). The sample titles of this study are shuffled in the database, so cell type and time point are left out; the donor was told from shared clones. CDR3 reads: CASSEEGLAGNEQFF. DNA sequence: TGTGCCAGCAGCGAGGAAGGACTAGCGGGAAATGAGCAGTTCTTC.